The present TCR beta chain was sequenced within a study of T-cell memory formation after mild COVID-19. Study background: Among the donors, TCR clusters were largely specific to each donor.

This clonotype was observed a few times. The antigen is not known. TCRdb reanalysed the 5' RACE reads using MiXCR and keeps one entry per CDR3 protein. Among over 70,000 distinct CDR3 sequences listed, roughly 15% were seen once. V lost 6 bases and J lost 6, with 17 bases in between. Germline CDR1 reads MNHNY; CDR2 reads SVGAGI (reference sequence). The CDR3 is 14 amino acids. Findings and limits, study-wide: Clones that contracted clustered mainly in CM and EM if CD4+ and in EMRA if CD8+. There were some responding clones in pre-infection memory, which suggested that cross-reactive memory had joined. Among clones contracting day 15 to 85, CD4/CD8 was balanced, whereas later expanders leaned CD4+.

The chain combines TRBV6-6 with TRBJ1-2; tentatively, D is TRBD1 (5 bases). Material: PBMCs or a T cell subset sorted from them (not recorded which). This TCR was recovered from a man aged 18 to 35 who had mild COVID-19 (a few samples of this study predate the infection). Cell type and time point are not known. CDR3 sequence reads: CASSPTSRENGYTF. The CDR3 DNA reads TGTGCCAGCAGCCCCACGTCCAGGGAAAATGGCTACACCTTC.